This T cell receptor (beta chain) was recovered during a study of identical twins. Study results and limitations: Insertion counts were lower in abundant cord blood beta clonotypes, a trend that memory repertoires did not show. Out-of-frame alpha sequences shared by twins showed excess low generation probability. In zero-insertion analyses, partial confounding could arise from invariant MAIT and iNKT cells.

TCRdb ran MiXCR on the 5' RACE reads and lists one entry per CDR3 protein. The sample records 450,000 to 650,000 distinct CDR3 sequences, roughly 9.5% being singletons. This clonotype was observed a handful of times. Antigen specificity is unknown. CDR3 length: 16 amino acids. CDR1 and CDR2 from the germline V gene are SEHNR and FQNEAQ (reference sequence). With V trimmed by 1 base and J by 5 bases, 8 bases remained unmatched. The data also belong to a second study, concerning yellow fever vaccine responses in identical twins. As that study records: Twins' T cell vaccine responses reportedly looked partly convergent, partly personalized.

This clonotype was obtained from a woman aged 18-35 years in good health. Sequenced material: PBMCs. The J gene is TRBJ2-3, the V gene TRBV7-9; 8 nucleotides line up with TRBD2. Here the CDR3 DNA reads TGTGCCAGCAGCTTAGATCCGGCGGGAGGAGGAGATACGCAGTATTTT. It translates to CASSLDPAGGGDTQYF.